The present entry profiles one T cell receptor (beta chain) with its context. This specimen belongs to a study of blood T cell repertoires in COVID-19. Study details: PBMCs, B-cell-depleted T cells, or T cells were the source of the cDNA or gDNA that made up the material.

Germline lookup yields CDR1 LNHNV and CDR2 YYDKDF (reference sequence). This CDR3 is built from 17 residues. The J segment lost 4 bases and the V segment lost 2 bases, leaving 13 bases of the junction unmatched. Assay used: immunoSEQ multiplex PCR; TCRdb lists only in-frame clones, some missing. The profile covers 50,000 or so clones, with around 87% appearing a single time and approximately 7.1% taken by the ten largest. This TCR came from a middle-aged man with active COVID-19. V is TRBV15 and J is TRBJ1-2; 7 bases agree with TRBD1. The sequenced material came from peripheral blood. CDR3 in DNA: TGTGCCACCAGCAGAATTGACTCGGGACAGTTTCGCTATGGCTACACCTTC. Encoded protein: CATSRIDSGQFRYGYTF.